This TCR beta chain was documented in a study of blood T cell repertoires in COVID-19. Overall study context: Donors in the United States, Italy and Spain gave samples during acute or convalescent COVID-19.

Measured with immunoSEQ multiplex PCR; TCRdb has only the in-frame clones, and not every one. This sample carries some 200,000 clones, around 89% of them seen once, and the ten largest clones take over 3%. Participant-given clinical history determined each cohort assignment. The sequenced sample was PBMCs or T cells enriched from blood (not recorded which). This TCR was sampled from a woman under 30 in a cohort exposed to, infected with or recovered from COVID-19 (not recorded which).

The CDR3, as DNA: TGCGCCAGCAGCCGGCTCGGGACAGGGGCTCGGGAGACCCAGTACTTC. It specifies CASSRLGTGARETQYF. The gene calls are TRBV4-1 and TRBJ2-5, with 10 bases aligning to TRBD1. The CDR3 loop spans 16 amino acids. CDR1 and CDR2 (germline): MGHRA, YSYEKL. The ends lost 4 bases at V and 5 bases at J; junction bases unmatched: 10.